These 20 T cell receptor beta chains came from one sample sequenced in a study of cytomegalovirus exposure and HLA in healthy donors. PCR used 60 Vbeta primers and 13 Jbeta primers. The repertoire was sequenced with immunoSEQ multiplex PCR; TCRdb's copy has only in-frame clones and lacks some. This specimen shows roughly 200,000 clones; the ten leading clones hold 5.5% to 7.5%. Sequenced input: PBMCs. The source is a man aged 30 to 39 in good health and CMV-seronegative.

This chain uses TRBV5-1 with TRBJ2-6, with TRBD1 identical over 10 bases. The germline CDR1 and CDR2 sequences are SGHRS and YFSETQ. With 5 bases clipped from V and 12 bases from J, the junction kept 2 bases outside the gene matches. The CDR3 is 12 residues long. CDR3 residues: CASRRTGGVLTF. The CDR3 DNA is TGCGCCAGCAGACGGACAGGGGGCGTCCTGACTTTC.

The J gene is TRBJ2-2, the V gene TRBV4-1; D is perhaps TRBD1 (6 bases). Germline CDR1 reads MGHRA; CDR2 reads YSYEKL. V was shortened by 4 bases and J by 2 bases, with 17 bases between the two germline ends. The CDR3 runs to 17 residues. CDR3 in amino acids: CASSPRTGTHNTGELFF. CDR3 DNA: TGCGCCAGCAGCCCAAGAACCGGGACACATAACACCGGGGAGCTGTTTTTT.

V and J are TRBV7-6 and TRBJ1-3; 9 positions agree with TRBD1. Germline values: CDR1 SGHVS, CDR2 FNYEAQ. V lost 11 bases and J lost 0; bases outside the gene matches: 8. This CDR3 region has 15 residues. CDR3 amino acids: CAVRDRAISGNTIYF. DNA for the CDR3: TGTGCCGTCCGGGACAGGGCTATCTCTGGAAACACCATATATTTT.

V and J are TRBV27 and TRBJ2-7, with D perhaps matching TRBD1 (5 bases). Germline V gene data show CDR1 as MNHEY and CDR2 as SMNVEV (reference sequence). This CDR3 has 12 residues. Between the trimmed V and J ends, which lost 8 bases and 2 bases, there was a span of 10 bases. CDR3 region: CASADSAYEQYF. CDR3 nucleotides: TGTGCCAGCGCCGACAGCGCCTACGAGCAGTACTTC.

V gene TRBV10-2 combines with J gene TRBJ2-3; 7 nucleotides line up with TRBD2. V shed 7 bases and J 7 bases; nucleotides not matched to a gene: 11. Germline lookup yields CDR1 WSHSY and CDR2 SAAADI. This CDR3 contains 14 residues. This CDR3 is CASMASGSRNTQYF. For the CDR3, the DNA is TGCGCCAGCATGGCTAGCGGATCTAGAAATACGCAGTATTTT.

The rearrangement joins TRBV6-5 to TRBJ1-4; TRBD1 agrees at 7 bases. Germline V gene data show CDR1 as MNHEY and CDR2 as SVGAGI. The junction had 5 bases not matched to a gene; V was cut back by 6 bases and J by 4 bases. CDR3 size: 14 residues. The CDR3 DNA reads TGTGCCAGCAGGACGGGACAGAATAATGAAAAACTGTTTTTT. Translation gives CASRTGQNNEKLFF.

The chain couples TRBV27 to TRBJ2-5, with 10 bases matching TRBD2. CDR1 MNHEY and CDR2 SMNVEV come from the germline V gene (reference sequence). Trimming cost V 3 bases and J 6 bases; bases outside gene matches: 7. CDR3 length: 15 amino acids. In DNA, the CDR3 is TGTGCCAGCAGTTTCTCAAGCGGGGGGGCAAAGACCCAGTACTTC. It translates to CASSFSSGGAKTQYF.

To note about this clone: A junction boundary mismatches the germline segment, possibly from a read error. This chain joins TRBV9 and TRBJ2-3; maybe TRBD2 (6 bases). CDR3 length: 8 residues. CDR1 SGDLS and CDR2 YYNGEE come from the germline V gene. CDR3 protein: CASSPGDF. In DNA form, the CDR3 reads TGTGCCAGCAGCCCGGGGGATTTT.

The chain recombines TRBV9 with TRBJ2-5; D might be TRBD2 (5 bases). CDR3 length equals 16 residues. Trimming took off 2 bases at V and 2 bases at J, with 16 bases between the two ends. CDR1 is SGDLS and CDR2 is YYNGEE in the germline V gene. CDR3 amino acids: CASSVAPSSFQETQYF. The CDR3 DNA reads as TGTGCCAGCAGCGTCGCCCCGTCTAGCTTTCAAGAGACCCAGTACTTC. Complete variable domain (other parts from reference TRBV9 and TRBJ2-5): DSGVTQTPKHLITATGQRVTLRCSPRSGDLSVYWYQQSLDQGLQFLIQYYNGEERAKGNILERFSAQQFPDLHSELNLSSLELGDSALYFCASSVAPSSFQETQYFGPGTRLLVL.

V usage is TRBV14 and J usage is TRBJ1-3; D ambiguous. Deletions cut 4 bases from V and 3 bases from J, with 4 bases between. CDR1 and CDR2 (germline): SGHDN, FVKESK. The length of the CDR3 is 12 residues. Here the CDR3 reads CASSPGGNTIYF. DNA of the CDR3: TGTGCCAGCAGCCCCGGTGGAAACACCATATATTTT.

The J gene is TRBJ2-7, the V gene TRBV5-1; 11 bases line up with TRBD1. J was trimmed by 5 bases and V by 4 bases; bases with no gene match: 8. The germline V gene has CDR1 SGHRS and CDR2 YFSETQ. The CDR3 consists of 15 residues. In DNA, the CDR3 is TGCGCCAGCAGCCCCTCCGGACAGGGGGCGAACGAGCAGTACTTC. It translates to CASSPSGQGANEQYF.

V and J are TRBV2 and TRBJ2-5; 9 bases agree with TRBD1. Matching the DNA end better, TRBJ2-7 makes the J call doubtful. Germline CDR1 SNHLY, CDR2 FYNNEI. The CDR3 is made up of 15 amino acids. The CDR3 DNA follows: TGTGCCAGCAGTTATTCCGGGACAGGGCAAAACGAGCAGTACTTC. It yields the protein CASSYSGTGQNEQYF.

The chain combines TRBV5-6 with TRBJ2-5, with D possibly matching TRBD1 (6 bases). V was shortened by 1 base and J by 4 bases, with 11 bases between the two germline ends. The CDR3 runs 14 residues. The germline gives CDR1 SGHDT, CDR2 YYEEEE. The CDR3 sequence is CASSLKGGSETQYF. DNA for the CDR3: TGTGCCAGCAGCTTGAAAGGGGGTTCAGAGACCCAGTACTTC.

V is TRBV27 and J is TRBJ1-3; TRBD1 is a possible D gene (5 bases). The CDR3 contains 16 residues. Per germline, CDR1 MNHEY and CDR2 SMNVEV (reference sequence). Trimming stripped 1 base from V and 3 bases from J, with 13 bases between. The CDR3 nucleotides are TGTGCCAGCAGTTTATACTCCGGCAGGGATGGAAACACCATATATTTT. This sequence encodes CASSLYSGRDGNTIYF.

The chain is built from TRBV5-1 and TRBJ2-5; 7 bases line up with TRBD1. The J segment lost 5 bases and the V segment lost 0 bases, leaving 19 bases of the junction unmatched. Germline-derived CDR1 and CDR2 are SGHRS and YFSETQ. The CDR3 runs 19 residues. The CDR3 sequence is CASSLGVLSEGANFETQYF. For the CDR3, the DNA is TGCGCCAGCAGCTTGGGGGTACTGAGCGAGGGGGCGAATTTTGAGACCCAGTACTTC.

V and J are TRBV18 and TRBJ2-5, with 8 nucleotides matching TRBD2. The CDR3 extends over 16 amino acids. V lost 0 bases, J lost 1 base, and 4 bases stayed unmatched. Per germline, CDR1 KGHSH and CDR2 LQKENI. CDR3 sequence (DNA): TGTGCCAGCTCACCACCGGGACTAGGAACCCAAGAGACCCAGTACTTC. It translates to CASSPPGLGTQETQYF. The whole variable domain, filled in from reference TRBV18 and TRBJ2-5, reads NAGVMQNPRHLVRRRGQEARLRCSPMKGHSHVYWYRQLPEEGLKFMVYLQKENIIDESGMPKERFSAEFPKEGPSILRIQQVVRGDSAAYFCASSPPGLGTQETQYFGPGTRLLVL.

CDR3 sequence (DNA): TGTGCCATCAGTGAGTCGAGAGGGACCTACGAGCAGTACTTC. Its translation is CAISESRGTYEQYF. The rearrangement uses TRBV10-3 and TRBJ2-7; perhaps TRBD2 as D (5 bases). V lost 0 bases and J 2 bases, leaving 8 bases between the germline ends. Germline V gene lookup returns CDR1 ENHRY and CDR2 SYGVKD. CDR3 length equals 14 residues.

The CDR3 is CASSPTSTGELFF. In DNA form, the CDR3 reads TGCGCCAGCAGCCCGACATCCACCGGGGAGCTGTTTTTT. The J gene is TRBJ2-2, the V gene TRBV4-1, with unresolved D. Germline CDR1 and CDR2: MGHRA and YSYEKL. The CDR3 extends over 13 amino acids. Between the trimmed V and J ends, which lost 4 bases and 4 bases, there was a span of 7 bases.

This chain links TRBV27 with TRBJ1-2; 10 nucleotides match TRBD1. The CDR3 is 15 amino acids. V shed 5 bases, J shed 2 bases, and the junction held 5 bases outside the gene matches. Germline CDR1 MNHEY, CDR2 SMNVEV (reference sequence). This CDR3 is CASSQGQGGNYGYTF. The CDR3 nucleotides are TGTGCCAGCAGTCAAGGACAGGGGGGGAACTATGGCTACACCTTC.

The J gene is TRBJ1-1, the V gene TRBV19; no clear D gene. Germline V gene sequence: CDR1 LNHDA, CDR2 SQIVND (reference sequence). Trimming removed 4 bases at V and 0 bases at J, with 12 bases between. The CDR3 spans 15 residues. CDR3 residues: CASSTRYILNTEAFF. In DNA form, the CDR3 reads TGTGCCAGTAGTACCCGATACATACTGAACACTGAAGCTTTCTTT.